This TCR beta chain was identified during a study of blood T cell repertoires in COVID-19. This clone was found once. With V trimmed by 1 base and J by 3 bases, 1 base remained unmatched. This CDR3 region has 14 residues. The germline gives CDR1 SGDLS, CDR2 YYNGEE. Repertoires were generated with immunoSEQ multiplex PCR, while TCRdb's copy carries only in-frame clones and drops some. The sample holds approximately 200,000 clones, 75% to 90% seen once. Specimen: PBMCs or T cells enriched from blood (not recorded which). The chain employs TRBV9 and TRBJ2-3; 8 bases fit TRBD2. This receptor was identified in a young man who had recovered from COVID-19. The CDR3 protein is CASSVLAGTDTQYF. As DNA, the CDR3 is TGTGCCAGCAGCGTATTAGCGGGAACAGATACGCAGTATTTT.